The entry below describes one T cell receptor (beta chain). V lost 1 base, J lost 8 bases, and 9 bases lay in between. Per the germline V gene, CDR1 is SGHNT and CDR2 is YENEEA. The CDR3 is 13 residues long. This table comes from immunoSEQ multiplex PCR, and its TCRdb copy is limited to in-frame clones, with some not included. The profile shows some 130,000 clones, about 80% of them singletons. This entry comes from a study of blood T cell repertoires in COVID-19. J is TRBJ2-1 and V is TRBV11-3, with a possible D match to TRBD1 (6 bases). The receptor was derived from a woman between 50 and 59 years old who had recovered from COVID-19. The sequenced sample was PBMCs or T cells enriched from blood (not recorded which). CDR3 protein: CASSLARGDEQFF. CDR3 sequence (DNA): TGTGCCAGCAGCTTAGCCAGGGGCGATGAGCAGTTCTTC.